This T cell receptor beta chain was identified in a study of blood T cell repertoires in COVID-19 (dated by TCRdb to 2020 to 2022). For the study in its entirety: The collaborator samples originated in the United States, Italy and Spain and spanned the acute and convalescent phases of COVID-19. The prospective study material was composed of cDNA or gDNA derived from T cells, B-cell-depleted T cells, or PBMCs. Deeply sampled blood TCRbeta repertoires from subjects exposed to, actively infected with, or recovered from COVID-19 were included in the dataset. The repertoires were made available in a free public database intended to serve as a resource for research on the immune response to SARS-CoV-2. The samples were drawn from two sources: the first 160 participants of the ongoing ImmuneRACE study, and 1,254 subjects contributed by 6 global collaborators. Sample metadata almost always included a de-identified subject ID, COVID-19 status, age in years and sex. Where HLA class I and class II types were available, the types were taken from metadata supplied by the sample provider, not from assay-based typing. The investigation overall reported the following: How much clinical and demographic metadata was included differed by source and by participant, and the metadata was provided uncurated.

For this clone: No antigen is known for it. No clone much larger than this one lies a single base away; base qualities are absent.

In the prospective study, participants were about 18 to 95 years old, resided in about two dozen geographic areas of the United States, and were enrolled through a virtual design. In the prospective study, participants were assigned to cohorts based on the clinical history participants reported in a screening survey and a study questionnaire. ImmuneRACE Cohort 3 recovered participants were defined by two consecutive negative NP/OP PCR tests, healthcare professional clearance, or symptom resolution. In the prospective study, whole blood, serum and a nasopharyngeal or oropharyngeal swab were collected from each participant by mobile phlebotomists. Additional blood draws and questionnaires over a 2-month period could optionally be provided by prospective study participants. Prospective study blood samples were shipped either frozen or at room temperature before DNA extraction. Trimming at the junction amounts to 0 bases on V and 2 bases on J, and the germline ends lie 16 bases apart. CDR3 length: 18 amino acids, cysteine to phenylalanine. The kept DNA is CDR3 alone, 54 bases in frame from the first base. Per the germline V gene (reference sequence), LNHNV is the CDR1 and YYDKDF is the CDR2.

The immunoSEQ Assay, a bias-controlled multiplex PCR, was used to amplify TCRbeta CDR3 regions from genomic DNA. Under the source paper's analysis protocol: The number of nucleated cells in each sample was estimated by amplification of reference gene primers within the assay. To quantify the absolute abundance of each unique TCRbeta CDR3 rearrangement, sequence reads were collapsed and filtered. For each sample, productive Simpson clonality was calculated as the square root of Simpson's diversity index over productive rearrangements. Here the immuneACCESS table is served through TCRdb, limited to in-frame sequences with V and J called. Missing clones are a known gap in these copies; in checked studies unresolved V genes cover under half, and the rest lacks a known reason. Clone size and the V and J calls come from that table; the DNA yielded D and trimming. Present in this sample are around 250,000 clones, approximately 85% of which were seen just once. The top ten clones comprise less than 2.5% of the sample.

Input material: PBMCs or T cells enriched from blood (not recorded which). The V and J genes are TRBV15 and TRBJ2-2; the best D guess is TRBD2, with 6 bases matching. This TCR derives from a woman in her forties or fifties who had recovered from COVID-19. CDR3 reads: CATSREKVGGTNTGELFF. In nucleotide form, the sequence is TGTGCCACCAGCAGAGAAAAAGTAGGTGGGACTAACACCGGGGAGCTGTTTTTT.